These T cell receptor beta chains were read from a single sample in a study of blood T cell repertoires in COVID-19. Clones were read by immunoSEQ multiplex PCR, and TCRdb kept only the in-frame ones, dropping some. The sample contains over 250,000 clones, 80% to 95% of which appear only once. Sequences were obtained from peripheral blood. The source of these receptors is a woman in her 30s with COVID-19, enrolled during active disease. Each CDR3 is given with its conserved first and last residue. A D gene is named only where the DNA matches it firmly.

j_call	v_call	d_call	cdr3_aa	cdr3_nt
TRBJ1-2	TRBV5-4	TRBD1	CASSSDRQGYGYTF	TGTGCCAGCAGCTCGGACAGGCAAGGCTATGGCTACACCTTC
TRBJ1-2	TRBV5-1	-	CASSLFQNNYGYTF	TGCGCCAGCAGCTTGTTTCAGAATAACTATGGCTACACCTTC
TRBJ1-5	TRBV6-5	-	CASTPRDDQPQHF	TGTGCCAGCACTCCCAGGGATGATCAGCCCCAGCATTTT
TRBJ1-2	TRBV24-1	TRBD1	CATSEGGQPYGYTF	TGTGCCACCAGTGAGGGGGGACAGCCTTATGGCTACACCTTC
TRBJ1-2	TRBV9	-	CASSVYGYGYTF	TGTGCCAGCAGCGTATACGGCTATGGCTACACCTTC
TRBJ2-7	TRBV28	TRBD1	CASSLPGTGAYEQYF	TGTGCCAGCAGTTTACCCGGGACAGGCGCCTACGAGCAGTACTTC
TRBJ1-3	TRBV6-5	-	CASSPSGRNTIYF	TGTGCCAGCAGCCCATCAGGGCGAAACACCATATATTTT
TRBJ1-2	TRBV5-6	TRBD1	CASSPTGGAYGYTF	TGTGCCAGCAGCCCGACAGGGGGGGCGTATGGCTACACCTTC
TRBJ1-2	TRBV5-4	-	CASSDKQGGFPYGYTF	TGTGCCAGCAGCGATAAGCAGGGAGGGTTCCCCTATGGCTACACCTTC
TRBJ1-2	TRBV7-6	-	CASSPRGRINYGYTF	TGTGCCAGCAGCCCTCGAGGGAGGATCAACTATGGCTACACCTTC
TRBJ2-1	TRBV3-1/TRBV3-2	TRBD2	CASSQRLAENNEQFF	TGTGCCAGCAGCCAAAGACTAGCGGAGAACAATGAGCAGTTCTTC
TRBJ1-2	TRBV12-5	-	CASGLDNPTIYGYTF	TGTGCTAGTGGTTTGGATAATCCGACAATTTATGGCTACACCTTC
TRBJ2-7	TRBV29-1	TRBD1	CSVSLTGAYEQYF	TGCAGCGTTTCTTTGACAGGGGCCTACGAGCAGTACTTC
TRBJ1-2	TRBV4-1	-	CASSQVLRGPFLNYGYTF	TGCGCCAGCAGCCAAGTTCTCAGGGGACCTTTTTTGAACTATGGCTACACCTTC
TRBJ1-1	TRBV19	-	CASSNDNMNTEAFF	TGTGCCAGTAGTAATGACAACATGAACACTGAAGCTTTCTTT
TRBJ1-5	TRBV30	TRBD1	CAWSADRGGQPQHF	TGTGCCTGGAGTGCCGACAGGGGCGGCCAGCCCCAGCATTTT
TRBJ1-5	TRBV19	TRBD1	CASSTRPGQVDQPQHF	TGTGCCAGTAGTACCCGGCCGGGACAGGTTGATCAGCCCCAGCATTTT
TRBJ2-5	TRBV11-2	TRBD2	CASSRTSGSVETQYF	TGTGCCAGCAGTCGGACTAGCGGGAGCGTCGAGACCCAGTACTTC